The 26 T cell receptor beta chains presented below share a single source sample, sequenced in a study of blood T cells in healthy people across ages. Alongside a J-beta primer mix, a sample-barcoded 5' primer served in a second PCR lasting roughly 7 to 12 cycles. TCRdb used MiXCR to reprocess the 5' RACE reads, holding one entry per CDR3 protein. The sample shows 1.4 million or so distinct CDR3 sequences, roughly 43% of them seen only once. Sequencing was performed on blood. All receptors come from a woman under 30 in good health.

This clonotype came up a few times. This chain joins TRBV7-2 and TRBJ2-2; no clear D. CDR1 is SGHTA, CDR2 FQGNSA, per germline. V gave up 10 bases and J gave up 7 bases, with 13 bases separating them. The length of the CDR3 is 12 residues. CDR3 bases: TGTGCCACCCCCATGTGGGGCGGGGAGCTGTTTTTT. Protein: CATPMWGGELFF.

The V call is TRBV6-6, the J call TRBJ2-7; D not certain. This CDR3 contains 13 residues. Germline V gives CDR1 MNHNY, CDR2 SVGAGI (reference sequence). Trimming took 7 bases from V and 3 from J, leaving 13 bases between them. CDR3 sequence: CASMGREVYEQYF. For the CDR3, the DNA is TGTGCCAGCATGGGTCGCGAAGTCTACGAGCAGTACTTC.

This clonotype was seen more than once but under ten times. The J gene is TRBJ1-2, the V gene TRBV24-1; the D is unclear. V lost 5 bases to trimming and J lost 4 bases, with 10 bases between them. The CDR3 is 13 residues long. Germline CDR1 reads KGHDR; CDR2 reads SFDVKD. CDR3 DNA: TGTGCCACCAGTGGAGGAGAACCCTATGGCTACACCTTC. This gives the protein CATSGGEPYGYTF.

This rearrangement joins TRBV2 to TRBJ1-3; D gene uncertain. Germline V gene data show CDR1 as SNHLY and CDR2 as FYNNEI. This CDR3 is 14 amino acids long. V lost 6 bases and J 0 bases, leaving 9 bases between the germline ends. CDR3 bases: TGTGCCAGCAGGGTAGATCTCTCTGGAAACACCATATATTTT. It specifies CASRVDLSGNTIYF. Full variable domain (missing parts from reference TRBV2 and TRBJ1-3): EPEVTQTPSHQVTQMGQEVILRCVPISNHLYFYWYRQILGQKVEFLVSFYNNEISEKSEIFDDQFSVERPDGSNFTLKIRSTKLEDSAMYFCASRVDLSGNTIYFGEGSWLTVV.

J is TRBJ2-1 and V is TRBV27, with 7 bases aligning to TRBD2. J lost 0 bases, V lost 6 bases, and 5 bases had no gene match. This CDR3 has 15 residues. The V gene's germline CDR1 is MNHEY and CDR2 SMNVEV (reference sequence). The CDR3 nucleotides are TGTGCCAGCAGAGGACTAGACCACTCCTACAATGAGCAGTTCTTC. Protein product: CASRGLDHSYNEQFF.

This chain joins TRBV27 and TRBJ1-5, with a tentative D call TRBD1 (5 bases). Germline CDR1 MNHEY, CDR2 SMNVEV (reference sequence). The CDR3 contains 16 residues. V was cut by 4 bases and J by 0 bases, with 13 bases left in between. In nucleotides, the CDR3 is TGTGCCAGCAGTTCCTCCGGACATTATAGCAATCAGCCCCAGCATTTT. Translation: CASSSSGHYSNQPQHF.

This chain joins TRBV9 and TRBJ1-4, with D hard to call. The CDR3 runs 15 residues. With 0 bases removed from V and 7 bases from J, the gap between germline ends came to 13 bases. In germline, CDR1 is SGDLS, CDR2 YYNGEE. The CDR3, as DNA: TGTGCCAGCAGCGTAGATGCTGGGCTGGGTGAAAAACTGTTTTTT. It is translated as CASSVDAGLGEKLFF.

This clonotype was observed a handful of times. This rearrangement joins TRBV6-6 to TRBJ2-5; 8 bases align to TRBD2. The end of the DNA is better explained by TRBJ2-7, so the J call may be wrong. The germline V gene encodes CDR1 MNHNY and CDR2 SVGAGI (reference sequence). CDR3 length equals 15 residues. The CDR3 DNA reads as TGTGCCAGCAGTTACGTGCTAGCGGGTAACTACGAGCAGTACTTC. It yields the protein CASSYVLAGNYEQYF.

The chain is built from TRBV28 and TRBJ2-1, with D possibly TRBD2 on 6 matching bases. Germline loops: CDR1 MDHEN, CDR2 SYDVKM. Deletions cut 7 bases from V and 1 base from J, with 11 bases between. CDR3 size: 14 residues. The CDR3 DNA follows: TGTGCCAGCATTGGAGGGGTTTCCTACAATGAGCAGTTCTTC. Translating gives CASIGGVSYNEQFF.

This clonotype was detected a few times. The V gene is TRBV10-3, the J gene TRBJ2-5; TRBD2 matches 8 bases. V trimming: 3 bases; J trimming: 1 base; junction bases outside the gene matches: 7. The V gene's germline CDR1 is ENHRY and CDR2 SYGVKD. This CDR3 region has 16 residues. CDR3 sequence (DNA): TGTGCCATCAGTGACGGGCTAGCGGGCTTCCAAGAGACCCAGTACTTC. It encodes CAISDGLAGFQETQYF.

This clonotype was seen only once. One end of the junction fails to match germline, which may point to a read error. This rearrangement joins TRBV29-1 to TRBJ1-5; D not certain. The CDR3 extends over 13 amino acids. The germline V gene has CDR1 SQVTM and CDR2 ANQGSEA. CDR3 DNA sequence: TGCAGCATTGAAGAGGGCAGCAATCAGCCCCAGCATTTT. Amino acids: CSIEEGSNQPQHF.

The CDR3 coding sequence is TGTGCCAGCAGAGGACAGGGGGCCACCAATGAGCAGTTCTTC. It encodes CASRGQGATNEQFF. The chain is built from TRBV6-5 and TRBJ2-1; 11 nucleotides agree with TRBD1. CDR1 MNHEY and CDR2 SVGAGI come from the germline V gene. With V trimmed by 6 bases and J by 6 bases, 4 bases remained unmatched. The CDR3 extends over 14 amino acids.

This clonotype was counted a few times. The V gene is TRBV6-2 or TRBV6-3, the J gene TRBJ2-1, with a weak D call TRBD2 (6 bases). CDR3 length equals 18 residues. Deletions cut 0 bases from V and 2 bases from J, with 17 bases between. CDR1 MNHEY and CDR2 SVGEGT come from the germline V gene. CDR3 sequence (DNA): TGTGCCAGCAGTTACTCGAGGCGGGGCCCCGATGCCTACAATGAGCAGTTCTTC. Its translation is CASSYSRRGPDAYNEQFF.

Only a few counts were recorded for this clonotype. The chain carries TRBV20-1 and TRBJ2-5, with 8 bases fitting TRBD1. J was trimmed by 11 bases and V by 1 base; bases with no gene match: 12. Germline values: CDR1 DFQATT, CDR2 SNEGSKA (reference sequence). The CDR3 has 14 amino acids. In DNA, the CDR3 is TGCAGTGCTAGAGCTGGGACAGGCGTAAATGAGCAGTACTTC. Protein product: CSARAGTGVNEQYF.

The rearrangement uses TRBV7-9 and TRBJ1-4; 7 bases line up with TRBD1. Germline V gene data show CDR1 as SEHNR and CDR2 as FQNEAQ (reference sequence). V lost 5 bases to trimming and J lost 8 bases; unmatched junction nucleotides: 8. CDR3 length: 14 amino acids. CDR3 loop: CASSGGQTEEKLFF. The CDR3 DNA follows: TGTGCCAGCAGCGGGGGACAGACGGAAGAAAAACTGTTTTTT.

CDR3 sequence reads: CASSSDGYADTQYF. The CDR3 bases are TGTGCCAGCAGCTCCGACGGGTATGCGGATACGCAGTATTTT. The chain uses TRBV7-2 and TRBJ2-3; the D is unclear. Trimming stripped 4 bases from V and 6 bases from J, with 14 bases between. Germline V lookup: CDR1 SGHTA, CDR2 FQGNSA. The CDR3 runs 14 residues.

V gene TRBV12-3 or TRBV12-4 combines with J gene TRBJ1-5; D uncertain. Between the trimmed V and J ends, which lost 3 bases and 7 bases, there was a span of 10 bases. CDR3 length equals 13 residues. Here the CDR3 reads CASSFAGRQPQHF. The CDR3 region has the DNA TGTGCCAGCAGTTTCGCAGGTCGCCAGCCCCAGCATTTT.

This clonotype showed up many times. The rearrangement uses TRBV18 and TRBJ2-5; D uncertain. This CDR3 has 13 residues. The V end was cut by 8 bases, the J end by 0 bases, with 10 bases between. Germline V gives CDR1 KGHSH, CDR2 LQKENI. The CDR3, as DNA: TGTGCCAGCAGCCCTCAGTACCAAGAGACCCAGTACTTC. Its translation is CASSPQYQETQYF.

This clonotype was seen at least ten times. The rearrangement links TRBV6-1 to TRBJ1-1; D is perhaps TRBD1 (5 bases). Germline V lookup: CDR1 MNHNS, CDR2 SASEGT. The CDR3 loop spans 16 amino acids. The V and J ends lost 8 bases and 1 base respectively, with 20 bases between them. The CDR3 here is CASGLGGGITNTEAFF. Here the CDR3 DNA reads TGTGCCAGCGGCCTGGGCGGGGGGATAACGAACACTGAAGCTTTCTTT.

The chain links TRBV29-1 to TRBJ2-1; TRBD2 aligns across 8 bases. V dropped 4 bases and J dropped 4; count of bases not matched to a gene: 9. The CDR3 extends over 15 amino acids. In germline, CDR1 is SQVTM, CDR2 ANQGSEA. In nucleotides, the CDR3 is TGCAGCGTTGCGGGACTAGGGCCGATGTACAATGAGCAGTTCTTC. This translates into CSVAGLGPMYNEQFF.

This clonotype was counted between two and nine times. The chain combines TRBV13 with TRBJ1-5, with a possible D match to TRBD1 (6 bases). CDR1 is PRHDT, CDR2 FYEKMQ, per germline (reference sequence). Trimming shortened V by 5 bases and J by 6 bases, and 11 bases separated the two germline ends. The CDR3 contains 13 residues. The CDR3 spells CASSQYRVQPQHF. The DNA for the CDR3 is TGTGCCAGCAGCCAGTACAGGGTTCAGCCCCAGCATTTT.

The chain links TRBV5-5 to TRBJ2-1; the D is unclear. The germline V and J ends were trimmed by 3 bases and 6 bases, with 13 bases remaining between them. The CDR3 has 14 residues. Germline CDR1 reads SGHKS; CDR2 reads YYEKEE (reference sequence). CDR3 loop: CASSSVGLSNEQFF. Here the CDR3 DNA reads TGTGCCAGCAGCTCCGTTGGGTTAAGCAATGAGCAGTTCTTC.

V usage is TRBV20-1 and J usage is TRBJ2-7, with 9 bases matching TRBD2. With 6 bases clipped from V and 7 bases from J, the junction kept 10 bases outside the gene matches. The germline V gene has CDR1 DFQATT and CDR2 SNEGSKA (reference sequence). The CDR3 is 13 amino acids. The CDR3 region is CSASGLARGEQYF. CDR3 nucleotides: TGCAGTGCGTCGGGACTAGCACGGGGGGAGCAGTACTTC.

In nucleotides, the CDR3 is TGCGCCAGCAGCTTGGGGGGGATCTATTTCGATGAGCAGTTCTTC. Its protein product is CASSLGGIYFDEQFF. The V and J genes are TRBV5-1 and TRBJ2-1; D could derive from TRBD1 or TRBD2 (5 bases each). CDR3 length equals 15 residues. Germline V gene lookup returns CDR1 SGHRS and CDR2 YFSETQ. V was trimmed by 0 bases and J by 8 bases, leaving 15 bases between them. Looking up the rest from reference TRBV5-1 and TRBJ2-1 gives the full variable domain: KAGVTQTPRYLIKTRGQQVTLSCSPISGHRSVSWYQQTPGQGLQFLFEYFSETQRNKGNFPGRFSGRQFSNSRSEMNVSTLELGDSALYLCASSLGGIYFDEQFFGPGTRLTVL.

This clonotype was seen more than once but under ten times. V and J are TRBV7-2 and TRBJ2-1; no clear D. The germline gives CDR1 SGHTA, CDR2 FQGNSA. The V and J ends lost 5 bases and 9 bases respectively, with 14 bases between them. This CDR3 is 13 amino acids long. CDR3 sequence (DNA): TGTGCCAGCAGCGTAGTTCAGCTCGCTGAGCAGTTCTTC. Amino acids: CASSVVQLAEQFF.

This clonotype has only a few counts. V gene TRBV7-9 combines with J gene TRBJ2-4; D is undetermined. The DNA end favors TRBJ2-7, so the J call may be wrong. The CDR3 runs 12 residues. The germline V gene encodes CDR1 SEHNR and CDR2 FQNEAQ (reference sequence). The CDR3 bases are TGTGCCAGCAGCCCCTCTTTCGGCGAGCAGTACTTC. Translating it yields CASSPSFGEQYF.